The clone carrying this T cell receptor (beta chain) has just a few counts. This sample stems from a study of human T cells and chemical hapten exposure. TCRdb redid the calling of the RACE reads with MiXCR, one entry per CDR3 protein. This table holds about 51,000 distinct CDR3 sequences, about a tenth found once. Regarding time point: pre-sensitization, week 0. Treatment of the sample: therapeutic diphenylcyclopropenone sensitization with weekly scalp DPC. Germline V gives CDR1 SQVTM, CDR2 ANQGSEA. Deletions cut 4 bases from V and 3 bases from J, with 12 bases between. The CDR3 is 13 residues long. The chain links TRBV29-1 to TRBJ2-5, with D unresolved. The source was whole blood, collected in connection with sensitization to the hapten diphenylcyclopropenone (DPC). This clonotype was sampled from a woman aged 40-49 years with alopecia areata. Some clones in this sample may be carry-over from other donors' samples. CDR3 region: CSVAVRQKETQYF. CDR3 nucleotides: TGCAGCGTTGCGGTCCGGCAGAAAGAGACCCAGTACTTC.